This T cell receptor beta chain was sequenced during a study of CD8 T cells in Susac syndrome. cDNA came from approximately 0.5 to 1 ug RNA primed by random hexamers. Amplification of TCR beta CDR3 was carried out by immunoSEQ multiplex PCR, which covered 54 Vbeta and 13 Jbeta segments. TCRdb re-called the immunoSEQ multiplex PCR reads through MiXCR, storing one row per CDR3 protein. The sample lists roughly 300,000 distinct CDR3 sequences; about 85% were seen once. Findings and limits, study-wide: The study's TCR sequencing and HLA analysis drew on a certain number of individuals. That number was acknowledged as relatively small.

The CDR3 consists of 15 residues. With regard to this clonotype: Its antigen is not identified.

CD8+ and CD4+ T cells from blood underwent TCR beta sequencing, which was carried out in a high-throughput format. Negative isolation yielded CD8+ and CD4+ T cells; FACS enriched TEMRA cells. This TCR came from a human donor with multiple sclerosis. The V call is TRBV21-1, the J call TRBJ2-2. TRBV21-1 is given as a pseudogene. The sequenced sample was CD8+ T cells from PBMCs. The CDR3 DNA reads TGTGCCAGCAGCAAAGTTCCGCCTTCCACCGGGGAGCTGTTTTTT. Protein: CASSKVPPSTGELFF.